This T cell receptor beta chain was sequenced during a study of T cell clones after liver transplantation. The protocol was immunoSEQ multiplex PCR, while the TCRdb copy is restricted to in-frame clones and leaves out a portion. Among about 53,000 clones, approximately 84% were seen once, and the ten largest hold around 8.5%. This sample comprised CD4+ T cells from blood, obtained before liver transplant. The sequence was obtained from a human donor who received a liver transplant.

The CDR3 bases are TGTGCCAGCAGTTTAGGGGACAGGGGTAAAGAGCAGTACTTC. This sequence encodes CASSLGDRGKEQYF. The rearrangement uses TRBV28 and TRBJ2-7, with 10 bases matching TRBD1. Trimming cost V 2 bases and J 7 bases; bases outside gene matches: 5. The germline V gene has CDR1 MDHEN and CDR2 SYDVKM. CDR3 length equals 14 residues.